These 28 T cell receptor beta chains came from one sample sequenced in a study of cytotoxic CD8 clonotypes in ibrutinib-treated CLL. Libraries were prepared by immunoSEQ multiplex PCR; TCRdb keeps only in-frame clonotypes and omits some of them. Of 190,000 or so clones listed, over 60% were seen once; the top ten hold around 15%. The sample in question was PBMCs, obtained after 24 months of ibrutinib treatment. These receptors were taken from a human donor with chronic lymphocytic leukemia.

V is TRBV15 and J is TRBJ2-7; D gene uncertain. Germline CDR1 LNHNV, CDR2 YYDKDF (reference sequence). V lost 1 base, J lost 5 bases, and 12 bases lay in between. The CDR3 covers 14 residues. For the CDR3, the DNA is TGTGCCACCAGCAGAGCCTCAGCAACCAACGAGCAGTACTTC. Translated, it gives CATSRASATNEQYF.

This clone was picked up a small number of times. The sample carries other DNA sequences with the same CDR3. The J gene is TRBJ2-7, the V gene TRBV20-1; no definite D call. The CDR3 is 10 residues long. Germline V CDR1 and CDR2: DFQATT, SNEGSKA (reference sequence). Trimming took 1 base from V and 5 from J, leaving 3 bases between them. The CDR3 is CSARVDEQYF. The CDR3 nucleotides are TGCAGTGCTAGAGTCGACGAGCAGTACTTC.

The V gene is TRBV5-5, the J gene TRBJ1-2; no reliable D call. Between the trimmed V and J ends, which lost 4 bases and 4 bases, there was a span of 11 bases. The CDR3 runs 13 residues. Germline V CDR1 and CDR2: SGHKS, YYEKEE (reference sequence). The CDR3 protein is CASSPSPTYGYTF. The CDR3 DNA sequence: TGTGCCAGCAGCCCCAGCCCCACCTATGGCTACACCTTC.

V gene TRBV11-2 combines with J gene TRBJ2-7; 11 positions match TRBD2. The CDR3 is 15 amino acids. The V segment lost 4 bases and the J segment 4 bases; nucleotides outside the gene matches: 6. Germline lookup yields CDR1 SGHAT and CDR2 FQNNGV. CDR3: CASSSSLAGGYEQYF. CDR3 nucleotide sequence: TGTGCCAGCAGCTCCTCGCTAGCGGGAGGTTACGAGCAGTACTTC. Drawing the rest from reference TRBV11-2 and TRBJ2-7, the complete variable domain is EAGVAQSPRYKIIEKRQSVAFWCNPISGHATLYWYQQILGQGPKLLIQFQNNGVVDDSQLPKDRFSAERLKGVDSTLKIQPAKLEDSAVYLCASSSSLAGGYEQYFGPGTRLTVT.

This rearrangement joins TRBV7-2 to TRBJ2-3; 8 nucleotides agree with TRBD2. Germline V gene sequence: CDR1 SGHTA, CDR2 FQGNSA. Germline trimming cut 2 bases from V and 11 bases from J; bases unmatched to any gene: 6. CDR3 length: 13 amino acids. CDR3 DNA: TGTGCCAGCAGCTTACAGCGGGAGTTTGGGCAGTATTTT. Translation gives CASSLQREFGQYF.

The CDR3 coding sequence is TGTGCCAGCAGTTTCCGACCGGGCGCGTCGGATGGCTACACCTTC. This gives the protein CASSFRPGASDGYTF. V gene TRBV27 combines with J gene TRBJ1-2; D unclear. The germline V gene encodes CDR1 MNHEY and CDR2 SMNVEV (reference sequence). The ends were cut back, 3 bases at V and 6 bases at J, with 17 bases in the middle. The CDR3 has 15 amino acids.

The CDR3 is CASSPGTGNYGYTF. The DNA of the CDR3 is TGTGCCAGTAGCCCCGGGACAGGGAACTATGGCTACACCTTC. The chain joins TRBV19 to TRBJ1-2, with TRBD1 matching over 9 bases. Trimming removed 6 bases from V and 2 bases from J; junction bases left unmatched: 4. The V gene's germline CDR1 is LNHDA and CDR2 SQIVND (reference sequence). The CDR3 length is 14 residues.

The chain employs TRBV5-1 and TRBJ2-7; either TRBD1 or TRBD2 may supply D (6 bases each). CDR1 and CDR2 (germline): SGHRS, YFSETQ. Trimming stripped 0 bases from V and 5 bases from J, with 15 bases between. CDR3 length: 15 amino acids. The CDR3 protein is CASSLETGRPNEQYF. The CDR3 bases are TGCGCCAGCAGCTTGGAAACAGGGAGGCCTAACGAGCAGTACTTC.

The chain recombines TRBV9 with TRBJ1-4; 7 positions match TRBD1. CDR1 and CDR2 (germline): SGDLS, YYNGEE. This CDR3 spans 15 amino acids. Trimming at V came to 0 bases and at J to 4 bases, leaving 3 bases not matched to a gene. In nucleotides, the CDR3 is TGTGCCAGCAGCGTAGTTGGGACAGTTAATGAAAAACTGTTTTTT. This translates into CASSVVGTVNEKLFF.

The chain combines TRBV7-8 with TRBJ2-7, with 10 bases aligning to TRBD2. Unmatched junction bases numbered 2, after V lost 1 base and J lost 2 bases. The CDR3 runs to 15 residues. Germline CDR1 SGHVS, CDR2 FQNEAQ. CDR3 DNA: TGTGCCAGCAGCTTAGGGACTAGCGGAACCTACGAGCAGTACTTC. Its protein is CASSLGTSGTYEQYF.

V and J are TRBV28 and TRBJ2-7, with 12 bases lining up with TRBD2. This CDR3 region has 14 residues. Germline V gene data show CDR1 as MDHEN and CDR2 as SYDVKM. Trimming at V came to 6 bases and at J to 7 bases, leaving 7 bases not matched to a gene. The CDR3, as DNA: TGTGCCAGCAGCAGACTAGCGGGAGCTTGGGAGCAGTACTTC. Its translation: CASSRLAGAWEQYF.

CDR3 amino acids: CASSYILDWNYGYTF. CDR3 nucleotide sequence: TGTGCCAGCAGTTATATTCTGGACTGGAACTATGGCTACACCTTC. This chain connects TRBV14 to TRBJ1-2; D gene ambiguous. V was clipped by 6 bases and J by 2 bases, with 16 bases between them. The CDR3 is made up of 15 amino acids. Germline CDR1 SGHDN, CDR2 FVKESK. The complete variable domain, with remaining parts taken from reference TRBV14 and TRBJ1-2, reads EAGVTQFPSHSVIEKGQTVTLRCDPISGHDNLYWYRRVMGKEIKFLLHFVKESKQDESGMPNNRFLAERTGGTYSTLKVQPAELEDSGVYFCASSYILDWNYGYTFGSGTRLTVV.

Here the CDR3 reads CASSLWGSRNYGYTF. In DNA form, the CDR3 reads TGTGCCAGCAGTTTATGGGGGAGCAGAAACTATGGCTACACCTTC. The J gene is TRBJ1-2, the V gene TRBV27, with D tentatively TRBD1 (5 bases). The V and J ends lost 1 base and 2 bases respectively, with 11 bases between them. The CDR3 runs to 15 residues. The germline V gene encodes CDR1 MNHEY and CDR2 SMNVEV (reference sequence).

The genes are TRBV4-3 and TRBJ1-5, with D perhaps TRBD1 (6 bases). With 0 bases removed from V and 5 bases from J, the gap between germline ends came to 23 bases. The germline CDR1 and CDR2 sequences are LGHNA and YSLEER. This CDR3 is 19 amino acids long. Here the CDR3 DNA reads TGCGCCAGCAGCCAAGATTTTAGAAGGGAAACAGGGAATTATCAGCCCCAGCATTTT. It yields the protein CASSQDFRRETGNYQPQHF.

J is TRBJ2-1 and V is TRBV5-1; 13 bases are a match to TRBD2. This CDR3 has 18 amino acids. CDR1 and CDR2 (germline): SGHRS, YFSETQ. With 0 bases clipped from V and 7 bases from J, the junction kept 10 bases outside the gene matches. CDR3 coding DNA: TGCGCCAGCAGCTTGGTTCGGACTAGCGGGAGTGGGGATAATGAGCAGTTCTTC. Protein: CASSLVRTSGSGDNEQFF.

This chain links TRBV9 with TRBJ2-7; 11 nucleotides line up with TRBD2. The CDR3 totals 14 residues. Losses at the gene ends were 3 bases for V and 3 bases for J; bases not matched to a gene: 2. CDR1 is SGDLS and CDR2 is YYNGEE in the germline V gene. The CDR3: CASSEGLAVYEQYF. The DNA for the CDR3 is TGTGCCAGCAGCGAGGGACTAGCGGTCTACGAGCAGTACTTC.

The sample holds one count of this clone. The V call is TRBV28, the J call TRBJ2-1; the D gene is possibly TRBD2 (6 bases). V lost 10 bases and J lost 0, with 10 bases in between. The germline V gene has CDR1 MDHEN and CDR2 SYDVKM. This CDR3 has 13 amino acids. DNA for the CDR3: TGTGCCATCGGGGAGGACTCCTACAATGAGCAGTTCTTC. It yields the protein CAIGEDSYNEQFF.

The chain recombines TRBV28 with TRBJ2-2; D possibly matches TRBD1 or TRBD2 (5 bases each). The CDR3 covers 14 residues. V was pared by 3 bases and J by 6 bases, with 11 bases between. Germline loops: CDR1 MDHEN, CDR2 SYDVKM. Written as DNA, the CDR3 is TGTGCCAGCAGTTTCGAGGGGTCCGCCGGGGAGCTGTTTTTT. As protein: CASSFEGSAGELFF.

The rearrangement joins TRBV13 to TRBJ1-1, with D maybe TRBD1 (6 bases). The V and J ends lost 1 base and 4 bases respectively, with 10 bases between them. The length of the CDR3 is 14 residues. Germline V CDR1 and CDR2: PRHDT, FYEKMQ (reference sequence). DNA of the CDR3: TGTGCCAGCAGCTTAGCAGGGGTCGGCACTGAAGCTTTCTTT. Protein product: CASSLAGVGTEAFF.

The chain recombines TRBV9 with TRBJ2-3, with TRBD2 as a possible D gene (5 bases). The CDR3 extends over 19 amino acids. V was cut by 2 bases and J by 0 bases, with 22 bases left in between. Germline V CDR1 and CDR2: SGDLS, YYNGEE. CDR3 residues: CASSVVLAGPTLSTDTQYF. The CDR3 DNA follows: TGTGCCAGCAGCGTCGTTTTGGCGGGCCCTACTCTTAGCACAGATACGCAGTATTTT.

V gene TRBV9 combines with J gene TRBJ2-3, with TRBD2 matching over 10 bases. Looked up from germline, CDR1 is SGDLS and CDR2 is YYNGEE. The trim removed 6 bases at V and 3 bases at J, leaving 7 bases unmatched. The CDR3 consists of 15 residues. The DNA for the CDR3 is TGTGCCAGCACTAGCGGGGGTATTAGTACAGATACGCAGTATTTT. It encodes CASTSGGISTDTQYF.

The DNA for the CDR3 is TGCGCCAGCAGCTTCTTAGGGACAGGGAAGAACGAGCAGTACTTC. Protein: CASSFLGTGKNEQYF. The V gene is TRBV5-1, the J gene TRBJ2-7; TRBD1 aligns across 9 bases. J gave up 5 bases and V 2 bases, and 8 bases lay outside the gene matches. This CDR3 has 15 residues. CDR1 SGHRS and CDR2 YFSETQ come from the germline V gene.

The rearrangement joins TRBV4-3 to TRBJ2-1; TRBD2 matches 10 bases. J gave up 7 bases and V 1 base, and 4 bases lay outside the gene matches. CDR3 length: 15 residues. CDR1 LGHNA and CDR2 YSLEER come from the germline V gene. The CDR3 DNA is TGCGCCAGCAGCCAAGTAGCGGGAGGAAGTAATGAGCAGTTCTTC. This sequence encodes CASSQVAGGSNEQFF.

The gene calls are TRBV4-2 and TRBJ2-2; 16 bases align to TRBD2. The germline CDR1 and CDR2 sequences are LGHNA and YNFKEQ. This CDR3 spans 18 amino acids. V trimming: 4 bases; J trimming: 3 bases; junction bases outside the gene matches: 5. CDR3 nucleotide sequence: TGTGCCAGCAGCCCGGGACTAGCGGGAGGGTTGGACACCGGGGAGCTGTTTTTT. This sequence encodes CASSPGLAGGLDTGELFF.

The chain combines TRBV28 with TRBJ1-2; D uncertain. Germline V gene sequence: CDR1 MDHEN, CDR2 SYDVKM. The V end was cut by 2 bases, the J end by 4 bases, with 8 bases between. The length of the CDR3 is 13 residues. CDR3 residues: CASSLDQSYGYTF. CDR3 DNA sequence: TGTGCCAGCAGTTTAGACCAATCCTATGGCTACACCTTC.

The rearrangement uses TRBV7-2 and TRBJ2-3, with 9 bases that match TRBD2. CDR3 length: 16 residues. Losses at the gene ends were 5 bases for V and 6 bases for J; bases not matched to a gene: 12. Germline CDR1 is SGHTA and CDR2 is FQGNSA. The CDR3 coding sequence is TGTGCCAGCAGCAACTACCGCGGGAGGGCCGGGGATACGCAGTATTTT. This codes for CASSNYRGRAGDTQYF.

The gene calls are TRBV9 and TRBJ2-1; 10 bases line up with TRBD2. V gave up 2 bases and J gave up 9 bases; unmatched junction bases: 8. Germline CDR1 SGDLS, CDR2 YYNGEE. CDR3 length equals 15 residues. Here the CDR3 DNA reads TGTGCCAGCAGCGTCGCAAGCGGGAGGGTAAGTGAGCAGTTCTTC. Translating gives CASSVASGRVSEQFF.

The chain has TRBV5-4 and TRBJ2-1; D might be TRBD1 or TRBD2, each matching 5 bases. The germline CDR1 and CDR2 sequences are SGHNT and YYREEE (reference sequence). CDR3 size: 14 residues. The V end lost 4 bases, the J end lost 15 bases, and 23 bases lay between the germline ends. CDR3 loop: CASSQGTDISFTFF. DNA for the CDR3: TGTGCCAGCAGCCAAGGGACGGACATTTCATTTACGTTCTTC.